One sample yielded the 29 T cell receptor beta chains listed below, sequenced in a study of blood T cell repertoires in COVID-19 (TCRdb year 2020). The library was built by means of the immunoSEQ multiplex PCR assay. The table comes from immuneACCESS by way of TCRdb, which keeps in-frame sequences with V and J called. Part of the clones is missing from these tables; in studies checked, under half for an unresolved V gene and the rest for unknown reasons. This sample gives about 380,000 clones in total; about 89% of them show up just once. Approximately 1.3% of the sample goes to the ten largest clones. The specimen sequenced was PBMCs or T cells enriched from blood (not recorded which). The receptors come from a man aged 25 to 40 who had recovered from COVID-19.

The J gene is TRBJ2-5, the V gene TRBV7-7; 11 nucleotides align to TRBD1. The CDR3 loop spans 16 amino acids. Germline V gene sequence: CDR1 SSHAT, CDR2 FNYEAQ (reference sequence). The trim removed 3 bases at V and 4 bases at J, leaving 7 bases unmatched. The CDR3 sequence: CASSLHAGTGGETQYF. As DNA, the CDR3 is TGTGCCAGCAGCTTGCACGCGGGGACAGGGGGAGAGACCCAGTACTTC.

V gene TRBV7-2 combines with J gene TRBJ1-4; no clear D. Germline CDR1 reads SGHTA; CDR2 reads FQGNSA. The CDR3 totals 14 residues. Trimming stripped 2 bases from V and 6 bases from J, with 10 bases between. The CDR3 coding sequence is TGTGCCAGCAGCTTAATCTCAGGTGATGAAAAACTGTTTTTT. Protein product: CASSLISGDEKLFF.

V and J are TRBV6-1 and TRBJ2-1, with 8 bases that match TRBD2. The CDR3 contains 17 residues. Trimming removed 1 base from V and 0 bases from J; junction bases left unmatched: 5. Germline lookup yields CDR1 MNHNS and CDR2 SASEGT. DNA of the CDR3: TGTGCCAGCAGTGAAGGTCTAGCGGGCCGCTCCTACAATGAGCAGTTCTTC. Its translation is CASSEGLAGRSYNEQFF.

There are a few counts of this clone. The chain has TRBV2 and TRBJ1-1; 7 bases are shared with TRBD1. The CDR3 covers 13 residues. After removal of 5 bases from V and 10 bases from J, the junction contained 10 bases not matched to a gene. Germline values: CDR1 SNHLY, CDR2 FYNNEI. The CDR3 DNA reads as TGTGCCAGCAGTACTGAGACAGGGAAGGGAGCTTTCTTT. This translates into CASSTETGKGAFF.

V gene TRBV7-3 combines with J gene TRBJ2-5, with TRBD2 matching over 7 bases. The germline CDR1 and CDR2 sequences are SGHTA and FQGTGA. This CDR3 has 13 residues. V trimming: 5 bases; J trimming: 5 bases; junction bases outside the gene matches: 5. In nucleotides, the CDR3 is TGTGCCAGCAGCGTCCACGGGGGGGAGACCCAGTACTTC. Its protein is CASSVHGGETQYF.

The chain links TRBV5-5 to TRBJ2-2; D perhaps matches TRBD1 (6 bases). This CDR3 is 18 amino acids long. The germline V gene has CDR1 SGHKS and CDR2 YYEKEE (reference sequence). V gave up 4 bases and J gave up 5 bases, with 24 bases separating them. CDR3 sequence reads: CASSLLGSSRGGTGELFF. The CDR3 DNA follows: TGTGCCAGCAGCCTGCTGGGGAGTAGCAGGGGCGGAACCGGGGAGCTGTTTTTT.

In this sample, this clone turned up a few times. The chain links TRBV27 to TRBJ2-4, with 11 bases that match TRBD1. CDR3 size: 17 residues. Germline V gene sequence: CDR1 MNHEY, CDR2 SMNVEV (reference sequence). V trimming: 3 bases; J trimming: 2 bases; junction bases outside the gene matches: 6. In nucleotides, the CDR3 is TGTGCCAGCAGTTTGGCCGGACAGGGGGCCTCCAAAAACATTCAGTACTTC. Protein product: CASSLAGQGASKNIQYF.

The rearrangement joins TRBV7-6 to TRBJ2-7; D is ambiguous. Per the germline V gene, CDR1 is SGHVS and CDR2 is FNYEAQ. The CDR3 has 13 amino acids. Between the trimmed V and J ends, which lost 1 base and 3 bases, there was a span of 7 bases. The CDR3 DNA reads TGTGCCAGCAGCTTAGACAGATTCTACGAGCAGTACTTC. It codes for CASSLDRFYEQYF.

This clone showed up just a few times. The V call is TRBV9, the J call TRBJ1-4; D unclear. The CDR3 extends over 15 amino acids. Per the germline V gene, CDR1 is SGDLS and CDR2 is YYNGEE. V was clipped by 1 base and J by 4 bases, with 11 bases between them. The chain's CDR3 is CASSVMTGDNEKLFF. The CDR3 coding sequence is TGTGCCAGCAGCGTAATGACCGGGGATAATGAAAAACTGTTTTTT. The full variable domain, with the rest looked up from reference TRBV9 and TRBJ1-4, is DSGVTQTPKHLITATGQRVTLRCSPRSGDLSVYWYQQSLDQGLQFLIQYYNGEERAKGNILERFSAQQFPDLHSELNLSSLELGDSALYFCASSVMTGDNEKLFFGSGTQLSVL.

This rearrangement joins TRBV5-8 to TRBJ1-2, with a weak D call TRBD1 (5 bases). With 0 bases removed from V and 2 bases from J, the gap between germline ends came to 5 bases. CDR1 SGHTS and CDR2 YDEGEE come from the germline V gene. CDR3 length: 13 residues. The CDR3 DNA sequence: TGTGCCAGCAGCTTGGACAGGAACTATGGCTACACCTTC. It codes for CASSLDRNYGYTF.

The chain uses TRBV19 and TRBJ2-7, with D unclear. Germline CDR1 is LNHDA and CDR2 is SQIVND (reference sequence). This CDR3 is built from 15 residues. Trimming removed 2 bases from V and 0 bases from J, with 11 bases in between. In DNA form, the CDR3 reads TGTGCCAGTAGTATATTCCGCGGCGGCTCCTACGAGCAGTACTTC. Protein product: CASSIFRGGSYEQYF.

V usage is TRBV10-2 and J usage is TRBJ1-2; D unresolved. The CDR3 sequence is 12 residues long. CDR1 is WSHSY, CDR2 SAAADI, per germline. V lost 0 bases and J 8 bases, leaving 7 bases between the germline ends. The CDR3 region is CASSESGVGYTF. In DNA, the CDR3 is TGCGCCAGCAGTGAGTCGGGCGTGGGCTACACCTTC.

This sequence joins TRBV5-1 and TRBJ2-1; 8 nucleotides match TRBD1. The V gene's germline CDR1 is SGHRS and CDR2 YFSETQ. This CDR3 spans 16 amino acids. J was trimmed by 8 bases and V by 3 bases; bases with no gene match: 13. CDR3 loop: CASSSGDRGRGDEQFF. CDR3 sequence (DNA): TGCGCCAGCAGCTCGGGAGACAGGGGCAGGGGCGATGAGCAGTTCTTC.

J is TRBJ2-4 and V is TRBV23-1, with D perhaps TRBD2 (6 bases). TRBV23-1 is treated as an ORF (open reading frame) with a function not yet certain. This CDR3 contains 15 residues. Between the trimmed V and J ends, which lost 4 bases and 3 bases, there was a span of 13 bases. The CDR3 nucleotides read TGCGCCAGCAGTCCCCCCCGGGGGAACAAAAACATTCAGTACTTC. This encodes CASSPPRGNKNIQYF.

V gene TRBV2 combines with J gene TRBJ1-1, with D possibly matching TRBD1 (5 bases). The CDR3 consists of 14 residues. Deletions cut 1 base from V and 7 bases from J, with 13 bases between. Germline CDR1 and CDR2: SNHLY and FYNNEI. The chain's CDR3 is CASSEGTYSNEAFF. The CDR3 DNA reads TGTGCCAGCAGTGAAGGGACATATAGTAATGAAGCTTTCTTT.

This chain joins TRBV18 and TRBJ2-7, with 9 nucleotides matching TRBD1. CDR3 length: 14 residues. CDR1 is KGHSH, CDR2 LQKENI, per germline. V shed 3 bases and J 4 bases; nucleotides not matched to a gene: 4. CDR3 in amino acids: CASSPTGGTYEQYF. The CDR3 nucleotides read TGTGCCAGCTCACCGACAGGGGGGACGTACGAGCAGTACTTC.

The rearrangement links TRBV20-1 to TRBJ1-6, with TRBD1 matching over 7 bases. The CDR3 has 15 residues. With V trimmed by 3 bases and J by 7 bases, 9 bases remained unmatched. The V gene's germline CDR1 is DFQATT and CDR2 SNEGSKA (reference sequence). CDR3 sequence reads: CSASGSTGVNSPLHF. CDR3 nucleotide sequence: TGCAGTGCTAGTGGGAGTACAGGGGTGAATTCACCCCTCCACTTT.

This chain uses TRBV3-1 (or the pseudogene TRBV3-2) with TRBJ2-6; TRBD2 is a possible D gene (6 bases). The CDR3 length is 20 residues. V dropped 0 bases and J dropped 0 bases, with 18 bases sitting between them. Germline-derived CDR1 and CDR2 are LGHDT and YNNKEL (reference sequence). CDR3 amino acids: CASSQERLWGVGSGANVLTF. The CDR3 bases are TGTGCCAGCAGCCAAGAAAGGTTGTGGGGGGTAGGCTCTGGGGCCAACGTCCTGACTTTC.

V and J are TRBV5-4 and TRBJ1-2, with 7 positions matching TRBD1. This CDR3 has 13 amino acids. V dropped 3 bases and J dropped 8; count of bases not matched to a gene: 7. Per germline, CDR1 SGHNT and CDR2 YYREEE (reference sequence). CDR3 in amino acids: CASSSTGLGGYTF. DNA for the CDR3: TGTGCCAGCAGCTCGACAGGGCTGGGAGGCTACACCTTC.

The chain recombines TRBV11-2 with TRBJ2-2; 12 bases fit TRBD1. This CDR3 has 17 residues. Germline CDR1 reads SGHAT; CDR2 reads FQNNGV. J was trimmed by 3 bases and V by 5 bases; bases with no gene match: 7. The CDR3 sequence is CASSTTGTGGYTGELFF. In DNA form, the CDR3 reads TGTGCCAGCAGCACAACCGGGACAGGGGGCTACACCGGGGAGCTGTTTTTT.

V and J are TRBV11-2 and TRBJ2-5; 8 bases line up with TRBD2. The CDR3 loop spans 16 amino acids. Trimming took 1 base from V and 5 from J; bases not matched to a gene: 9. CDR1 is SGHAT and CDR2 is FQNNGV in the germline V gene. The CDR3 region has the DNA TGTGCCAGCAGCTTAGGAGTAGCGGGGTTCGGGGAGACCCAGTACTTC. Amino acids: CASSLGVAGFGETQYF.

This clone has only one observation. The gene calls are TRBV27 and TRBJ2-3; D not certain. Per germline, CDR1 MNHEY and CDR2 SMNVEV (reference sequence). The CDR3 loop spans 15 amino acids. Trimming removed 0 bases at V and 6 bases at J, with 13 bases between. CDR3 in DNA: TGTGCCAGCAGTTTATCCTCCCTCGGAGCGGATACGCAGTATTTT. This gives the protein CASSLSSLGADTQYF.

On this clone: The sample carries other DNA sequences with the same CDR3. The chain combines TRBV5-1 with TRBJ1-1, with 7 bases lining up with TRBD1. Germline loops: CDR1 SGHRS, CDR2 YFSETQ. Trimming took 4 bases from V and 2 from J; bases not matched to a gene: 5. The CDR3 consists of 14 residues. The CDR3 sequence: CASSLGQVNTEAFF. The CDR3 DNA follows: TGCGCCAGCAGCCTCGGACAGGTTAACACTGAAGCTTTCTTT.

This clone appeared once. The chain couples TRBV19 to TRBJ1-4, with TRBD1 as a possible D gene (6 bases). Germline lookup yields CDR1 LNHDA and CDR2 SQIVND (reference sequence). V shed 1 base and J shed 7 bases, with 19 bases lying between them. There are 17 residues in the CDR3. CDR3 bases: TGTGCCAGTAGTATAGGTGTGGACAGCTTCTTATCTGAAAAACTGTTTTTT. Translation gives CASSIGVDSFLSEKLFF.

The DNA of the CDR3 is TGTGCCAGCAGTCCCCGGGACAGGGGGCATAAGTACTTC. It is translated as CASSPRDRGHKYF. The V and J genes are TRBV12-3 or TRBV12-4 and TRBJ2-7; 12 nucleotides agree with TRBD1. The CDR3 runs 13 residues. V shed 5 bases and J 11 bases; nucleotides not matched to a gene: 7.

This clone was found a few times. The chain uses TRBV12-3 or TRBV12-4 and TRBJ1-4, with D perhaps TRBD1 (5 bases). The CDR3 length is 13 residues. V lost 8 bases, J lost 4 bases, and 11 bases lay in between. Here the CDR3 DNA reads TGTGCCAGCCGTGACAGAAATAATGAAAAACTGTTTTTT. This translates into CASRDRNNEKLFF.

The chain uses TRBV5-1 and TRBJ1-3; D is undetermined. The CDR3 length is 15 residues. V was shortened by 0 bases and J by 7 bases, with 14 bases between the two germline ends. Germline V gene data show CDR1 as SGHRS and CDR2 as YFSETQ. The CDR3: CASSLAPGLGNTIYF. CDR3 nucleotides: TGCGCCAGCAGCTTGGCCCCGGGATTGGGTAACACCATATATTTT.

The chain carries TRBV30 and TRBJ1-1, with 8 nucleotides matching TRBD1. CDR1 GTSNPN and CDR2 SVGIG come from the germline V gene (reference sequence). With V trimmed by 7 bases and J by 4 bases, 8 bases remained unmatched. The CDR3 totals 13 residues. The CDR3 nucleotides read TGTGCCTTCCACAGGGGGGTGAGCACTGAAGCTTTCTTT. As protein: CAFHRGVSTEAFF.

The chain couples TRBV30 to TRBJ2-3, with 11 bases lining up with TRBD2. This CDR3 spans 16 amino acids. V lost 4 bases, J lost 3 bases, and 9 bases stayed unmatched. Germline loops: CDR1 GTSNPN, CDR2 SVGIG (reference sequence). CDR3 nucleotide sequence: TGTGCCTGGACCCCGAGGCTAGCGGGGGGTACAGATACGCAGTATTTT. Amino acid sequence: CAWTPRLAGGTDTQYF.